The rows below give T cell receptor beta chains drawn from one sample of a study of T-cell reconstitution after alpha-beta-depleted transplantation in children. TCRdb independently ran MiXCR on the PCR reads; one entry per CDR3 protein. The sample records 130,000 to 150,000 distinct CDR3 sequences, 8.8% being singletons. The sequences come from PBMCs, mostly from graft donor cells, collected 180 days after TCRalphabeta/CD19-depleted stem cell transplant. The source is a female patient aged 2 to 10 who had a stem cell transplant for congenital amegakaryocytic thrombocytopenia, so the T cells may come from the graft donor. The conserved cysteine and the conserved F or W are not part of the CDR3 here.

V gene: TRBV20-1; CDR3 length: 13; CDR3 protein: SARDQRTMLPKLF
V gene: TRBV20-1; CDR3 length: 12; CDR3 protein: SVRETDALQPQH
V gene: TRBV4-3; CDR3 length: 13; CDR3 protein: ASSQDPGRTDTQY
V gene: TRBV6-1; CDR3 length: 12; CDR3 protein: ASSEVEFNYGYT
V gene: TRBV28; CDR3 length: 12; CDR3 protein: ASSGTQLYNEQF
V gene: TRBV6-6; CDR3 length: 13; CDR3 protein: ASGGTGAFTDTQY
V gene: TRBV28; CDR3 length: 12; CDR3 protein: ASSLFGFTGELF
V gene: TRBV5-5; CDR3 length: 12; CDR3 protein: ASSFIGAPTEAF
V gene: TRBV10-2; CDR3 length: 15; CDR3 protein: ASSELAGGPYQETQY
V gene: TRBV7-2; CDR3 length: 11; CDR3 protein: ASSLGTGFEQY
V gene: TRBV6-5; CDR3 length: 12; CDR3 protein: ASSPAQADYEQY
V gene: TRBV27; CDR3 length: 15; CDR3 protein: ASSPPWDSANTGELF
V gene: TRBV28; CDR3 length: 12; CDR3 protein: ASSLMGLYYEQY
V gene: TRBV7-6; CDR3 length: 16; CDR3 protein: ASSLRGGTGGRRDEQF
V gene: TRBV28; CDR3 length: 10; CDR3 protein: ASRGGRGCYT
V gene: TRBV12-3/TRBV12-4; CDR3 length: 11; CDR3 protein: ASRKQGSYEQY
V gene: TRBV6-1; CDR3 length: 11; CDR3 protein: ASSEGLAGPQF
V gene: TRBV20-1; CDR3 length: 12; CDR3 protein: SARETRIRYEQF
V gene: TRBV15; CDR3 length: 14; CDR3 protein: ATSRERGLWTDTQY
V gene: TRBV11-2; CDR3 length: 10; CDR3 protein: ASSLDRGEQY
V gene: TRBV30; CDR3 length: 12; CDR3 protein: AWSPIGGGNGYT
V gene: TRBV5-1; CDR3 length: 14; CDR3 protein: ASSLGGGATYNEQF
V gene: TRBV18; CDR3 length: 12; CDR3 protein: ASMRQYETDTQY
V gene: TRBV7-8; CDR3 length: 12; CDR3 protein: ASSLLRTDTEAF
V gene: TRBV5-1; CDR3 length: 13; CDR3 protein: ASSLGTGGPETQY
V gene: TRBV4-2; CDR3 length: 14; CDR3 protein: ASSQTGSSYNSPLH
V gene: TRBV20-1; CDR3 length: 8; CDR3 protein: SASRSEQY
V gene: TRBV12-3/TRBV12-4; CDR3 length: 13; CDR3 protein: ASGSPFREGTEAF
V gene: TRBV4-2; CDR3 length: 15; CDR3 protein: ASSEKGGLAGGETQY